The clone carrying this TCR beta chain was picked up many times. Antigen specificity is unknown. TCRdb used MiXCR to reprocess the reads, holding one entry per CDR3 protein. The repertoire holds approximately 70,000 distinct CDR3 sequences, with under 4.5% as singletons. CDR1 is SGHTA and CDR2 is FQGTGA in the germline V gene. This CDR3 is built from 16 residues. V was trimmed by 2 bases and J by 1 base, leaving 12 bases between them. The data are from a study of T cell repertoires in cytomegalovirus infection. In the study overall: Public TCR beta signatures were indicative of both CMV infection and a matching HLA type.

Overall study findings and caveats: It was HLA-C-restricted CMV-specific TCR beta clonotypes that dominated the response ex vivo.

The chain has TRBV7-3 and TRBJ2-1, with a tentative D call TRBD1 (6 bases). The sequence was obtained from a human donor in good health (CMV status not recorded). Some clones in this sample may be carry-over from other donors' samples. The sample was PBMCs. The CDR3: CASSLAGTFSYNEQFF. The CDR3 bases are TGTGCCAGCAGCTTAGCCGGGACATTTTCCTACAATGAGCAGTTCTTC.